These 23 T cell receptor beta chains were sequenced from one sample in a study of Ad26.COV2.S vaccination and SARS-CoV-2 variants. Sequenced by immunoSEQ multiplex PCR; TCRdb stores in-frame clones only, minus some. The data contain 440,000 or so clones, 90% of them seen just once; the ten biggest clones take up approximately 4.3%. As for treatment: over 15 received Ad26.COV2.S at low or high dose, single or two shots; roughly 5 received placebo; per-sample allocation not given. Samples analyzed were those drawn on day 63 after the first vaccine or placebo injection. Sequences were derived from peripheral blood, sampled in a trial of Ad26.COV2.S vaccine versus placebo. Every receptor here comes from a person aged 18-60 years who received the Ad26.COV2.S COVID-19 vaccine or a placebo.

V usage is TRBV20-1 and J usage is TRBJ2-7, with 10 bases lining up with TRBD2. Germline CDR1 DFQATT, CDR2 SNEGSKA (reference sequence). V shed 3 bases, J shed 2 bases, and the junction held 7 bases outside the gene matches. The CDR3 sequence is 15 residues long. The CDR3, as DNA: TGCAGTGCTAGTCTTCTAGCGGGAGACCCCTACGAGCAGTACTTC. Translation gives CSASLLAGDPYEQYF.

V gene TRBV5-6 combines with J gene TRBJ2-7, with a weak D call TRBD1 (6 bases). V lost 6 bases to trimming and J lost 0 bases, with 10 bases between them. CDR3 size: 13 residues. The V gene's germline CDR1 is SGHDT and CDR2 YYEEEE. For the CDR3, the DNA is TGTGCCAGCACAACAGGGAGCTCCTACGAGCAGTACTTC. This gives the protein CASTTGSSYEQYF.

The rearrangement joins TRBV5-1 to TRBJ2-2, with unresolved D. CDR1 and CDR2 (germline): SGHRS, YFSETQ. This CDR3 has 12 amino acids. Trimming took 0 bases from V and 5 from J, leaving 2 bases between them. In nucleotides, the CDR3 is TGCGCCAGCAGCTTGGATACCGGGGAGCTGTTTTTT. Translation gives CASSLDTGELFF.

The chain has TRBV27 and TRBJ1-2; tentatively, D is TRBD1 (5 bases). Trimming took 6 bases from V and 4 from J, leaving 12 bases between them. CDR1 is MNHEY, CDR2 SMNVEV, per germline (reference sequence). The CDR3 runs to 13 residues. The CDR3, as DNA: TGTGCCAGCAGCTCCCCCCAGGGCTATGGCTACACCTTC. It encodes CASSSPQGYGYTF.

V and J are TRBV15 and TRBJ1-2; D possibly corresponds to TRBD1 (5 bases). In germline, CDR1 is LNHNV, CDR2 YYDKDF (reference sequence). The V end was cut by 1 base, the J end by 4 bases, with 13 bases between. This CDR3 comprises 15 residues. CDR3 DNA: TGTGCCACCAGCAGAGCTCAGGGAGGTGGCTATGGCTACACCTTC. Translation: CATSRAQGGGYGYTF.

The CDR3 DNA reads as TGTGCCAGCAGTCCCCCAGTGAGGGGGGATGAGCAGTTCTTC. This gives the protein CASSPPVRGDEQFF. The chain carries TRBV6-2 or TRBV6-3 and TRBJ2-1; D tentatively reads TRBD1 or TRBD2 (6 bases each). Germline-derived CDR1 and CDR2 are MNHEY and SVGEGT. This CDR3 has 14 residues. Trimming stripped 5 bases from V and 8 bases from J, with 16 bases between.

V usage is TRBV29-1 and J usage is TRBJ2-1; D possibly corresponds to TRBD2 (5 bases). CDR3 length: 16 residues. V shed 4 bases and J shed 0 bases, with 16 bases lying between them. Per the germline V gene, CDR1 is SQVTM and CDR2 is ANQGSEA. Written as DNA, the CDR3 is TGCAGCGTTGGACCAGTGGGTACTAGCTCCTACAATGAGCAGTTCTTC. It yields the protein CSVGPVGTSSYNEQFF.

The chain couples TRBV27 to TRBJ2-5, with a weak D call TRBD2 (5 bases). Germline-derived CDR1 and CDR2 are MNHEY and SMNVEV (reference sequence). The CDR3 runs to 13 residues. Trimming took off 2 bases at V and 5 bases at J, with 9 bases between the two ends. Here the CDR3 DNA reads TGTGCCAGCAGTTTACTAGCCGGCGAGACCCAGTACTTC. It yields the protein CASSLLAGETQYF.

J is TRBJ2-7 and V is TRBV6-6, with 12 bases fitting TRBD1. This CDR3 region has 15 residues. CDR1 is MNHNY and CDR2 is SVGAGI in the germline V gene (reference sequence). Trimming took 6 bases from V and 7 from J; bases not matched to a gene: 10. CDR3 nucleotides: TGTGCCAGCAGCCCCCCGGGACAGGGGGCGGAAGAGCAGTACTTC. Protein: CASSPPGQGAEEQYF.

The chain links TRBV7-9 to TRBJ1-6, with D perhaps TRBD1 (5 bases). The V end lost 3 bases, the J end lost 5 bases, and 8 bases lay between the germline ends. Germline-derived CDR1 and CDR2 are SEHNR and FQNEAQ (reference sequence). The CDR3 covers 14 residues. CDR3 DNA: TGTGCCAGCAGCTTGGGACGGAATAATTCACCCCTCCACTTT. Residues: CASSLGRNNSPLHF. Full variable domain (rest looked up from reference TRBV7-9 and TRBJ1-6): DTGVSQNPRHKITKRGQNVTFRCDPISEHNRLYWYRQTLGQGPEFLTYFQNEAQLEKSRLLSDRFSAERPKGSFSTLEIQRTEQGDSAMYLCASSLGRNNSPLHFGNGTRLTVT.

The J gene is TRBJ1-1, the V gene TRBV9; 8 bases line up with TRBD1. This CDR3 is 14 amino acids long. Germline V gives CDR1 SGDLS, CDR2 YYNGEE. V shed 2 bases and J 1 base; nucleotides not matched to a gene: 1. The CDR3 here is CASSVTGGNTEAFF. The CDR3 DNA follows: TGTGCCAGCAGCGTTACAGGGGGGAACACTGAAGCTTTCTTT.

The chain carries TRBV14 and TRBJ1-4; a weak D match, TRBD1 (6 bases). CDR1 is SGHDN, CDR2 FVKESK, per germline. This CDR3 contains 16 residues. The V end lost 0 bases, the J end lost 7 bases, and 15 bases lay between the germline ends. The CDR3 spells CASSQDLFQGSEKLFF. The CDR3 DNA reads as TGTGCCAGCAGCCAAGACTTGTTCCAGGGGAGTGAAAAACTGTTTTTT.

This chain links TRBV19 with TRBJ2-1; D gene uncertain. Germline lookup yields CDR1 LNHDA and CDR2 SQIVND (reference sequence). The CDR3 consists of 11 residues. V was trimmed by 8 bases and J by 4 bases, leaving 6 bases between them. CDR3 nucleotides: TGTGCCAGTCAAAATTACAATGAGCAGTTCTTC. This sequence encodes CASQNYNEQFF.

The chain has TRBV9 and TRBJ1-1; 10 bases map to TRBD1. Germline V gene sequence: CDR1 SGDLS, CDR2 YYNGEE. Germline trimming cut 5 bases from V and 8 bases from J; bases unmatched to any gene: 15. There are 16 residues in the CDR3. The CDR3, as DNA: TGTGCCAGCAGTTACCACCGGGACAGGGGTTTAGGGGAAGCTTTCTTT. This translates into CASSYHRDRGLGEAFF.

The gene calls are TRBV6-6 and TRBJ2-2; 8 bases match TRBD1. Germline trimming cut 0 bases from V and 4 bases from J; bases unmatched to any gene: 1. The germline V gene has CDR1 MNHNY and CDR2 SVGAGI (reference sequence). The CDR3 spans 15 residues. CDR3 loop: CASSYSDRGTGELFF. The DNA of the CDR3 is TGTGCCAGCAGTTACTCTGACAGGGGCACCGGGGAGCTGTTTTTT.

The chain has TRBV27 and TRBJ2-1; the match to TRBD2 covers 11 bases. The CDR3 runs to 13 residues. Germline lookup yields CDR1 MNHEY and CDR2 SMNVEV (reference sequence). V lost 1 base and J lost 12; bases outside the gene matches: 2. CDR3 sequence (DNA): TGTGCCAGCAGTTTATGGACTAGCGGGTGGCAGTTCTTC. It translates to CASSLWTSGWQFF.

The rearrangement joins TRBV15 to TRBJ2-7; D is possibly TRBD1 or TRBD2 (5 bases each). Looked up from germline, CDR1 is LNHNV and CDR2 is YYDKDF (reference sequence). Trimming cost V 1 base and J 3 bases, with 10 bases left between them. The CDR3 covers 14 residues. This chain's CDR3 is CATSRGGTIYEQYF. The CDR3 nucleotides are TGTGCCACCAGCAGAGGGGGGACGATCTACGAGCAGTACTTC.

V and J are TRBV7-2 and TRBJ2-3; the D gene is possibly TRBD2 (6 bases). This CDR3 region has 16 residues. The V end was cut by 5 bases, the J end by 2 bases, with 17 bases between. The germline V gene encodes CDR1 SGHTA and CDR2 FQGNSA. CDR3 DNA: TGTGCCAGCAGCAATACCGGGAGATGGGTCACAGATACGCAGTATTTT. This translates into CASSNTGRWVTDTQYF.

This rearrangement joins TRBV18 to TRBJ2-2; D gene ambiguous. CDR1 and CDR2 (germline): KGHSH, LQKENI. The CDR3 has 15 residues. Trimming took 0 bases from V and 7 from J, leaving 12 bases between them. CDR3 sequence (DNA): TGTGCCAGCTCACCACCCGTGGGCGGTGGCGGGGAGCTGTTTTTT. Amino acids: CASSPPVGGGGELFF.

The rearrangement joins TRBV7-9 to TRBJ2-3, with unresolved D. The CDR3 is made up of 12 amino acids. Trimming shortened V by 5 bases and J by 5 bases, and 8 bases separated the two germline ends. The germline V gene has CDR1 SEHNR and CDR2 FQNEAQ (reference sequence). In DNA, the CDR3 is TGTGCCAGCAGCCTGGTAGGAGATACGCAGTATTTT. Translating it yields CASSLVGDTQYF.

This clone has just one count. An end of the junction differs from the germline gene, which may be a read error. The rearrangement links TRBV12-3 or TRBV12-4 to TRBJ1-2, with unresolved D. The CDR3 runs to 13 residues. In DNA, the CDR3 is TGTGCAAGCAGCCCAGGCAGAGAGTATGGCTACACCTTC. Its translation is CASSPGREYGYTF.

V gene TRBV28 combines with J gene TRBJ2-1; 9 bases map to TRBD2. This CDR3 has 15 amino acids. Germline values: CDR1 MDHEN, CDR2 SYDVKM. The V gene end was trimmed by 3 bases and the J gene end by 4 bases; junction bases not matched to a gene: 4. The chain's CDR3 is CASSFIAGAYNEQFF. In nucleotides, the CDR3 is TGTGCCAGCAGTTTTATAGCGGGAGCGTACAATGAGCAGTTCTTC.

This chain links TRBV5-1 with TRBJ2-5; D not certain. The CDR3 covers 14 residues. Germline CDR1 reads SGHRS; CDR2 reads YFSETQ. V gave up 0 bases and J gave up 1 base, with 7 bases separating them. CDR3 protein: CASSLEGTQETQYF. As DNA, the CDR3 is TGCGCCAGCAGCTTGGAGGGCACCCAAGAGACCCAGTACTTC.